The entry below gives a single TCR beta chain sequence along with its context. Its matching antigen is unknown. These data originate in a study of identical twins. TCRdb recomputed calls from the 5' RACE reads with MiXCR, one row per CDR3 protein. This table holds fewer than 500,000 distinct CDR3 sequences, 20% to 25% found once. CDR3 length: 13 amino acids. V dropped 3 bases and J dropped 5 bases, with 9 bases sitting between them. Germline V gene data show CDR1 as LGHNA and CDR2 as YSLEER. General observations from the study: The study reached conclusions through statistical analysis that was cross-sectional, not following the same donors.

This sample was also put to use in a study of T cells expressing NK-cell markers.

The specimen was CD4+ T cells sorted from blood. This sequence joins TRBV4-3 and TRBJ2-3; no definite D call. The sequence derives from a woman under 30 in good health. DNA of the CDR3: TGCGCCAGCAGCCATGAGAAAAGAGATACGCAGTATTTT. Protein sequence: CASSHEKRDTQYF.